These 20 T cell receptor beta chains originate from one sample sequenced in a study of preoperative IRX-2 immunotherapy in early breast cancer. Profiling relied on immunoSEQ multiplex PCR, and the TCRdb table lists in-frame clones only, not all of them. The sample shows 75,000 to 100,000 clones, just over 85% of them seen only once. Described treatment: preoperative locoregional IRX-2 cytokine immunotherapy. Sequences were derived from tumor tissue, sampled after IRX-2 immunotherapy. These receptors originate from a human donor with breast cancer.

The gene calls are TRBV30 and TRBJ1-4, with no clear D. The CDR3 length is 11 residues. CDR1 is GTSNPN, CDR2 SVGIG, per germline (reference sequence). Trimming took 3 bases from V and 3 from J, leaving 2 bases between them. In DNA form, the CDR3 reads TGTGCCTGGAGGTCTAATGAAAAACTGTTTTTT. It translates to CAWRSNEKLFF.

J is TRBJ1-6 and V is TRBV5-1; TRBD1 is a possible D gene (6 bases). The CDR3 totals 14 residues. The germline CDR1 and CDR2 sequences are SGHRS and YFSETQ. The ends were cut back, 3 bases at V and 5 bases at J, with 9 bases in the middle. For the CDR3, the DNA is TGCGCCAGCAGCTCACAGGGAAATAATTCACCCCTCCACTTT. This gives the protein CASSSQGNNSPLHF.

This chain connects TRBV18 to TRBJ2-2, with 9 bases that match TRBD1. V shed 3 bases, J shed 6 bases, and the junction held 8 bases outside the gene matches. Germline V gene lookup returns CDR1 KGHSH and CDR2 LQKENI. The CDR3 is 16 residues long. The DNA of the CDR3 is TGTGCCAGCTCACCGGACAGGGGTTGGGTCGCCGGGGAGCTGTTTTTT. This encodes CASSPDRGWVAGELFF.

The rearrangement joins TRBV6-8 to TRBJ2-2; TRBD2 matches 14 bases. Trimming at V came to 8 bases and at J to 13 bases, leaving 3 bases not matched to a gene. Germline V gene lookup returns CDR1 MNHGY and CDR2 SAAAGT. The CDR3 runs to 12 residues. CDR3: CASGLAGGGLFF. DNA of the CDR3: TGTGCCAGCGGACTAGCGGGGGGAGGGCTGTTTTTT.

This clone was seen a handful of times. The chain has TRBV4-1 and TRBJ1-5, with 11 positions matching TRBD1. With V trimmed by 0 bases and J by 5 bases, 3 bases remained unmatched. Germline V gene data show CDR1 as MGHRA and CDR2 as YSYEKL. The CDR3 length is 16 residues. Here the CDR3 reads CASSQDRGQGDQPQHF. The CDR3 nucleotides read TGCGCCAGCAGCCAAGACAGGGGACAGGGGGATCAGCCCCAGCATTTT.

The rearrangement uses TRBV5-1 and TRBJ2-3, with 7 bases identical to TRBD1. In germline, CDR1 is SGHRS, CDR2 YFSETQ. The CDR3 contains 15 residues. V lost 0 bases, J lost 1 base, and 2 bases stayed unmatched. The CDR3 nucleotides are TGCGCCAGCAGCTTGGCTCAGGGGGGCACAGATACGCAGTATTTT. It specifies CASSLAQGGTDTQYF.

This clone showed up just once. This chain uses TRBV30 with TRBJ2-7, with a weak D call TRBD1 (6 bases). Germline assignment: CDR1 GTSNPN and CDR2 SVGIG (reference sequence). The CDR3 is made up of 13 amino acids. The V end was cut by 1 base, the J end by 3 bases, with 10 bases between. The CDR3 coding sequence is TGTGCCTGGAGTGCAGGGGAGCTCTACGAGCAGTACTTC. Its protein product is CAWSAGELYEQYF.

This chain connects TRBV6-8 to TRBJ2-7; 9 nucleotides line up with TRBD1. V dropped 5 bases and J dropped 7; count of bases not matched to a gene: 6. Germline lookup yields CDR1 MNHGY and CDR2 SAAAGT. This CDR3 region has 13 residues. The CDR3 loop reads CASSTGQGREQYF. As DNA, the CDR3 is TGTGCCAGCAGTACTGGACAGGGGCGAGAGCAGTACTTC.

V and J are TRBV6-8 and TRBJ1-5; D unclear. V gave up 4 bases and J gave up 6 bases, with 13 bases separating them. CDR1 is MNHGY, CDR2 SAAAGT, per germline. The CDR3 contains 14 residues. The CDR3 reads CASSSRQGSQPQHF. Written as DNA, the CDR3 is TGTGCCAGCAGTTCTCGGCAAGGGAGTCAGCCCCAGCATTTT.

This clone has just one count. The rearrangement joins TRBV7-2 to TRBJ2-1, with TRBD1 as a possible D gene (6 bases). CDR1 and CDR2 (germline): SGHTA, FQGNSA. This CDR3 comprises 14 residues. The germline V and J ends were trimmed by 3 bases and 6 bases, with 12 bases remaining between them. The CDR3 sequence: CASSLHGQSNEQFF. CDR3 coding DNA: TGTGCCAGCAGCTTGCATGGACAGTCCAATGAGCAGTTCTTC.

The CDR3 region is CASSSPNGDEKLFF. The CDR3 bases are TGTGCCAGCAGCTCCCCCAACGGCGATGAAAAACTGTTTTTT. The V and J genes are TRBV7-8 and TRBJ1-4, with D uncertain. V was trimmed by 4 bases and J by 6 bases, leaving 12 bases between them. Germline loops: CDR1 SGHVS, CDR2 FQNEAQ. The CDR3 is 14 amino acids.

This chain joins TRBV19 and TRBJ2-5; D call uncertain. CDR1 LNHDA and CDR2 SQIVND come from the germline V gene (reference sequence). V was clipped by 1 base and J by 0 bases, with 6 bases between them. There are 14 residues in the CDR3. The CDR3 is CASSIGANQETQYF. The CDR3 coding sequence is TGTGCCAGTAGTATAGGGGCCAACCAAGAGACCCAGTACTTC.

The rearrangement links TRBV11-3 to TRBJ1-1; 7 bases map to TRBD1. V shed 5 bases, J shed 12 bases, and the junction held 15 bases outside the gene matches. Germline CDR1 is SGHNT and CDR2 is YENEEA. The CDR3 covers 14 residues. CDR3 bases: TGTGCCAGCAGCCCAGCTTACGCCCACAGGGGTTCTTTCTTT. Amino acids: CASSPAYAHRGSFF.

The V and J genes are TRBV28 and TRBJ2-7; TRBD2 matches at 7 bases. V dropped 10 bases and J dropped 1; count of bases not matched to a gene: 10. This CDR3 spans 14 amino acids. The germline CDR1 and CDR2 sequences are MDHEN and SYDVKM. The CDR3 DNA is TGTGCCACCCGCGACGGGGAGGGGTCCTACGAGCAGTACTTC. This gives the protein CATRDGEGSYEQYF.

This clone was recorded only once. The chain combines TRBV19 with TRBJ2-1; 12 bases are a match to TRBD1. V gave up 10 bases and J gave up 7 bases; unmatched junction bases: 8. Germline values: CDR1 LNHDA, CDR2 SQIVND (reference sequence). The CDR3 loop spans 14 amino acids. The CDR3 region has the DNA TGTGCCACGTCCCGGGACAGGGGGCAAAATGAGCAGTTCTTC. Amino acid sequence: CATSRDRGQNEQFF.

This clone was counted only a few times. The CDR3 protein is CASSSLMGTYNEQFF. The CDR3 DNA sequence: TGTGCCAGCAGCTCCCTGATGGGCACATACAATGAGCAGTTCTTC. V gene TRBV11-3 combines with J gene TRBJ2-1, with D unclear. The CDR3 runs to 15 residues. CDR1 is SGHNT and CDR2 is YENEEA in the germline V gene. V shed 4 bases and J shed 4 bases, with 14 bases lying between them.

About this clone: Other DNA sequences of this sample code for an identical CDR3. V and J are TRBV14 and TRBJ1-2, with 11 bases identical to TRBD1. Per germline, CDR1 SGHDN and CDR2 FVKESK. The CDR3 runs 15 residues. J was trimmed by 5 bases and V by 1 base; bases with no gene match: 3. In DNA form, the CDR3 reads TGTGCCAGCAGCCAAGCTGGGACAGGGGGTTATGGCTACACCTTC. Translating it yields CASSQAGTGGYGYTF.

Comments on this clone: The observed sequence ends 1 residue before the CDR3 terminus, with the missing tail filled in from the germline J gene. This chain uses TRBV11-3 with TRBJ1-2; 8 bases match TRBD1. Germline V lookup: CDR1 SGHNT, CDR2 YENEEA. V lost 0 bases to trimming and J lost 4 bases; unmatched junction nucleotides: 4. This CDR3 comprises 15 residues. CDR3 DNA, as far as it was read: TGTGCCAGCAGCTTAGAGGCAGGGGGCTTCTATGGCTACACC. Its protein product is CASSLEAGGFYGYT. Given in full, the CDR3 is CASSLEAGGFYGYTF.

This clone was counted a single time. This rearrangement joins TRBV6-8 to TRBJ1-4; TRBD1 matches at 7 bases. The CDR3 length is 17 residues. V dropped 2 bases and J dropped 0; count of bases not matched to a gene: 6. The germline gives CDR1 MNHGY, CDR2 SAAAGT. The CDR3 nucleotides are TGTGCCAGCAGTTACACCGACAGGGCTGCAACTAATGAAAAACTGTTTTTT. Translated: CASSYTDRAATNEKLFF.

The gene calls are TRBV6-8 and TRBJ2-3, with 11 bases fitting TRBD2. The germline V gene has CDR1 MNHGY and CDR2 SAAAGT. The CDR3 contains 17 residues. V lost 11 bases to trimming and J lost 4 bases; unmatched junction nucleotides: 17. The CDR3 spells CASREGSGRAHSDTQYF. The CDR3 DNA sequence: TGTGCCTCTCGGGAGGGTAGCGGGAGGGCCCATTCAGATACGCAGTATTTT.